Each of the 3 T cell receptor beta chains below was sequenced from the same sample in a study of T cells in Graves' hyperthyroidism and ophthalmopathy. Amplification of TCR beta CDR3 regions used RNA as the template. The HTBI primer set was used in a first-round RT-PCR of the TCR CDR3. One entry per CDR3 protein, called by TCRdb with MiXCR from the multiplex PCR reads. This table holds around 420,000 distinct CDR3 sequences, roughly 13% found once. Sequencing used blood. The receptors come from a woman aged 18-35 years with Graves' hyperthyroidism.

There are many counts of this clonotype. The rearrangement joins TRBV28 to TRBJ2-1; perhaps TRBD1 as D (6 bases). The CDR3 covers 15 residues. Germline assignment: CDR1 MDHEN and CDR2 SYDVKM. V gave up 6 bases and J gave up 7 bases, with 19 bases separating them. The CDR3 loop reads CASRPTGLGRNEQFF. DNA of the CDR3: TGTGCCAGCAGACCTACAGGGTTGGGAAGGAATGAGCAGTTCTTC. Supplemented by reference TRBV28 and TRBJ2-1, the full variable domain reads DVKVTQSSRYLVKRTGEKVFLECVQDMDHENMFWYRQDPGLGLRLIYFSYDVKMKEKGDIPEGYSVSREKKERFSLILESASTNQTSMYLCASRPTGLGRNEQFFGPGTRLTVL.

This clonotype has a count of ten or more. The chain recombines TRBV5-8 with TRBJ2-1; D unclear. V lost 0 bases and J 7 bases, leaving 11 bases between the germline ends. The CDR3 length is 14 residues. The V gene's germline CDR1 is SGHTS and CDR2 YDEGEE. The DNA of the CDR3 is TGTGCCAGCAGCTTGGCCATAGCAAGAAATGAGCAGTTCTTC. Amino acids: CASSLAIARNEQFF.

The chain couples TRBV6-5 to TRBJ1-3, with 8 bases fitting TRBD1. The V gene's germline CDR1 is MNHEY and CDR2 SVGAGI. The CDR3 extends over 17 amino acids. Unmatched junction bases numbered 10, after V lost 6 bases and J lost 0 bases. DNA of the CDR3: TGTGCCAGCAGGAGAGGGACAGGTCTTAGCTCTGGAAACACCATATATTTT. As protein: CASRRGTGLSSGNTIYF.